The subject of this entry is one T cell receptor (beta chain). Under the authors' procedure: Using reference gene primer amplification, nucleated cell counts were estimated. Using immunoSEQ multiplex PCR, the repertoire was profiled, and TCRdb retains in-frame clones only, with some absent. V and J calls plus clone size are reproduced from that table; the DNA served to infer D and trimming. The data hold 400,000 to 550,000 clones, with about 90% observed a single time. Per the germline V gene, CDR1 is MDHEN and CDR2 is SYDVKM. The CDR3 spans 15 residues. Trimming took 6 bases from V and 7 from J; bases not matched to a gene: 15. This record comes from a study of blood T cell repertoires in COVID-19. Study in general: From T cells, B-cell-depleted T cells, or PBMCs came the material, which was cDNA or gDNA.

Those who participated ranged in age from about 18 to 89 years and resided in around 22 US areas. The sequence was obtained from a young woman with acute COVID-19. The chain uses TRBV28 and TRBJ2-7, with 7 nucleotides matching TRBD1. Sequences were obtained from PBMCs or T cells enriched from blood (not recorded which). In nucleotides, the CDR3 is TGTGCCAGCAGGGCACCGCACAGGGGCATTATAGAGCAGTACTTC. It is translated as CASRAPHRGIIEQYF.